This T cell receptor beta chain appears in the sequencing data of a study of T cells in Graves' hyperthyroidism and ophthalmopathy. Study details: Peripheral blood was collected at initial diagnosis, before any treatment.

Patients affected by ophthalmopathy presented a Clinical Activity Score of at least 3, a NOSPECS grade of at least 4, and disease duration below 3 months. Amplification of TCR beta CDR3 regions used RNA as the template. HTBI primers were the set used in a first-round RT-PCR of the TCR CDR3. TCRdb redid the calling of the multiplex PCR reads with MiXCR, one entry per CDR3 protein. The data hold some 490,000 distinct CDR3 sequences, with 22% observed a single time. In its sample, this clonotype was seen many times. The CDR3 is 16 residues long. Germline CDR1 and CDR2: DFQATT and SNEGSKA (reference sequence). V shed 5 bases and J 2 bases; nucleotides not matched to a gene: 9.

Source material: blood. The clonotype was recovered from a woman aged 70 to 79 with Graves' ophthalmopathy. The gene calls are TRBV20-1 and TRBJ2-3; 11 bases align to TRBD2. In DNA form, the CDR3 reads TGCAGTGCTTCACGGACTAGCGGGTTCCTCACAGATACGCAGTATTTT. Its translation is CSASRTSGFLTDTQYF.